The 10 T cell receptor beta chains in this list originate from one sample, sequenced in a study of T cells in Graves' hyperthyroidism and ophthalmopathy. Researchers took RNA transcripts and amplified the TCR beta CDR3 regions from them. The TCR CDR3 was amplified in a first-round RT-PCR using the HTBI primer set. TCRdb re-called the multiplex PCR reads with MiXCR, one entry per CDR3 protein. The table lists hundreds of thousands of distinct CDR3 sequences, 38% of them singletons, with around 9.3% in the top ten. Sequencing used blood. The receptors were gathered from a man aged 18 to 29 with Graves' hyperthyroidism.

This clonotype turned up a few times. This chain links TRBV19 with TRBJ2-2, with D perhaps matching TRBD2 (6 bases). The germline V and J ends were trimmed by 3 bases and 4 bases, with 18 bases remaining between them. CDR1 LNHDA and CDR2 SQIVND come from the germline V gene (reference sequence). The length of the CDR3 is 17 residues. The CDR3 sequence is CASSMSWRLVGTGELFF. DNA of the CDR3: TGTGCCAGTAGTATGAGTTGGAGACTAGTCGGCACCGGGGAGCTGTTTTTT.

This clonotype showed up many times. The chain couples TRBV29-1 to TRBJ1-1, with TRBD1 matching over 8 bases. J gave up 4 bases and V 7 bases, and 8 bases lay outside the gene matches. The CDR3 has 13 residues. The germline gives CDR1 SQVTM, CDR2 ANQGSEA. The CDR3 DNA is TGCAGCGCTCGGACAGGGTCGGGCACTGAAGCTTTCTTT. As protein: CSARTGSGTEAFF. Variable domain in full (rest from reference TRBV29-1 and TRBJ1-1): SAVISQKPSRDICQRGTSLTIQCQVDSQVTMMFWYRQQPGQSLTLIATANQGSEATYESGFVIDKFPISRPNLTFSTLTVSNMSPEDSSIYLCSARTGSGTEAFFGQGTRLTVV.

Concerning this clonotype: The junction differs from germline at one of its ends, possibly a read error. The V gene is TRBV19, the J gene TRBJ1-1; TRBD1 matches 8 bases. The CDR3 loop spans 14 amino acids. Per germline, CDR1 LNHDA and CDR2 SQIVND (reference sequence). The CDR3 region is CAGSTGQGYTEAFF. DNA of the CDR3: TGTGCCGGTAGTACCGGACAGGGCTACACTGAAGCTTTCTTT. Drawing the rest from reference TRBV19 and TRBJ1-1, the complete variable domain is DGGITQSPKYLFRKEGQNVTLSCEQNLNHDAMYWYRQDPGQGLRLIYYSQIVNDFQKGDIAEGYSVSREKKESFPLTVTSAQKNPTAFYLCAGSTGQGYTEAFFGQGTRLTVV.

CDR3 sequence reads: CASSLFGGSPTEAFF. Written as DNA, the CDR3 is TGCGCCAGCAGCTTGTTCGGGGGGAGTCCCACTGAAGCTTTCTTT. The J gene is TRBJ1-1, the V gene TRBV5-1, with D possibly being TRBD1 (5 bases). V was pared by 1 base and J by 4 bases, with 14 bases between. Germline lookup yields CDR1 SGHRS and CDR2 YFSETQ. This CDR3 has 15 amino acids.

The V call is TRBV7-9, the J call TRBJ1-6, with 9 bases identical to TRBD1. The germline V gene has CDR1 SEHNR and CDR2 FQNEAQ (reference sequence). V was clipped by 7 bases and J by 7 bases; unmatched bases: 5. The CDR3 has 14 residues. In DNA form, the CDR3 reads TGTGCCAGCACCAAGGACAGGGGAAATTCACCCCTCCACTTT. Translated, it gives CASTKDRGNSPLHF.

This clonotype was recorded many times. The rearrangement uses TRBV20-1 and TRBJ1-5; D not resolved. Looked up from germline, CDR1 is DFQATT and CDR2 is SNEGSKA (reference sequence). The CDR3 contains 15 residues. The ends were cut back, 1 base at V and 2 bases at J, with 12 bases in the middle. CDR3 nucleotides: TGCAGTGCTAGAGCCAGAGTAGCGGGCAATCAGCCCCAGCATTTT. Translated: CSARARVAGNQPQHF.

This clonotype was seen a few times. The chain is built from TRBV7-8 and TRBJ1-6; D remains ambiguous. The CDR3 length is 14 residues. The V end lost 5 bases, the J end lost 6 bases, and 11 bases lay between the germline ends. Germline CDR1 reads SGHVS; CDR2 reads FQNEAQ. This CDR3 is CASSPRTVNSPLHF. The CDR3 DNA sequence: TGTGCCAGCAGCCCCCGGACTGTTAATTCACCCCTCCACTTT.

The V and J genes are TRBV12-3 or TRBV12-4 and TRBJ1-5; 9 bases match TRBD1. This CDR3 comprises 15 residues. V lost 5 bases to trimming and J lost 6 bases; unmatched junction nucleotides: 8. For the CDR3, the DNA is TGTGCCAGCAGTCCGACAGGGGGTAGGAGTCAGCCCCAGCATTTT. Its translation: CASSPTGGRSQPQHF.

The chain combines TRBV15 with TRBJ2-7, with 11 bases that match TRBD1. This CDR3 is 17 amino acids long. The V gene end was trimmed by 3 bases and the J gene end by 6 bases; junction bases not matched to a gene: 13. Germline CDR1 and CDR2: LNHNV and YYDKDF (reference sequence). The CDR3 protein is CATSSYTSPGQGGEQYF. The CDR3 DNA reads TGTGCCACCAGCAGTTACACAAGTCCGGGACAGGGGGGCGAGCAGTACTTC.

This clonotype was observed many times. This chain joins TRBV12-3 or TRBV12-4 and TRBJ1-1; D gene uncertain. This CDR3 region has 11 residues. The V and J ends lost 6 bases and 3 bases respectively, with 5 bases between them. The CDR3 loop is CASSLYTEAFF. CDR3 DNA sequence: TGTGCCAGCAGCCTATACACTGAAGCTTTCTTT.